This T cell receptor beta chain was identified in a study of T cell responses to AZD1222 COVID-19 vaccine. As concerns this clone: Its specificity is unknown.

CDR1 is LGHDT and CDR2 is YNNKEL in the germline V gene (reference sequence). V shed 1 base and J shed 6 bases, with 7 bases lying between them. The CDR3 runs to 13 residues. Overall study results and limits: Baseline serology detected seropositivity in only a handful of AZD1222 recipients. Spike-specific TCR repertoires showed rising breadth and depth after two AZD1222 doses.

TCRdb keeps only in-frame clones here, not all; method: immunoSEQ multiplex PCR. The sample lists 140,000 to 150,000 clones; 90% to 95% were seen once. Material: peripheral blood, obtained on day 0 of AZD1222 vaccination. The sequence was obtained from an adult in good health. The rearrangement uses TRBV3-1 (or the pseudogene TRBV3-2) and TRBJ1-5; D may be TRBD1 (5 bases). The CDR3 loop reads CASSQGGFQPQHF. CDR3 DNA: TGTGCCAGCAGCCAAGGGGGGTTTCAGCCCCAGCATTTT.